This record covers a single T cell receptor beta chain. Antigen: not known. This sample stems from a study of human T cells and chemical hapten exposure. CDR1 and CDR2 (germline): MNHEY, SVGEGT. The CDR3 runs to 16 residues. V was clipped by 0 bases and J by 10 bases; unmatched bases: 10. Study-level points and caveats: Given that the donors had alopecia, their immune response may differ from that seen in healthy people.

During construction of the library, unique molecular identifiers were attached to individual cDNA molecules for quantitative, reproducible TCR counting. Using its own MiXCR run on the RACE reads, TCRdb lists one record per CDR3 protein. This table holds some 74,000 distinct CDR3 sequences, 11% to 15% found once. Time point noted: pre-sensitization, week 0. The treatment was: therapeutic diphenylcyclopropenone sensitization with weekly scalp DPC. The rearrangement uses TRBV6-2 or TRBV6-3 and TRBJ2-1; 9 bases line up with TRBD2. The receptor was derived from a woman aged 50 to 60 with alopecia areata. Some clones in this sample may be carry-over from other donors' samples. This specimen consisted of whole blood, obtained in connection with sensitization to the hapten diphenylcyclopropenone (DPC). CDR3 loop: CASSYSSSGRRLEQFF. DNA for the CDR3: TGTGCCAGCAGTTACTCCTCGAGCGGGAGGAGATTGGAGCAGTTCTTC.